This TCR beta chain was identified in a study of blood T cell repertoires in COVID-19. Whole-study context: COVID-19 samples, acute and convalescent, were from the United States, Italy and Spain.

Sequenced by immunoSEQ multiplex PCR; TCRdb stores in-frame clones only, minus some. The data show about 280,000 clones, about four fifths seen once. Participant ages covered about 18 to 100 years across some 25 US areas. Cohort assignment relied on participant-reported clinical history. The CDR3 totals 13 residues. Trimming pared 3 bases from V and 4 bases from J, leaving 10 bases between. Germline V gives CDR1 DFQATT, CDR2 SNEGSKA (reference sequence). The sequence was obtained from a man in his forties who had been exposed to COVID-19. The V gene is TRBV20-1, the J gene TRBJ1-5; D not certain. What was sequenced was PBMCs or T cells enriched from blood (not recorded which). The DNA for the CDR3 is TGCAGTGCTAGTTGGGCAGATAATCAGCCCCAGCATTTT. As protein: CSASWADNQPQHF.